The next 12 T cell receptor beta chains were all read from a single sample in a study of blood T cells in healthy people across ages. The authors ran a second PCR of 7 to 11 cycles using a sample-barcoded 5' primer and a J-beta primer mix. TCRdb reprocessed the 5' RACE reads with MiXCR, giving one entry per CDR3 protein. The table records about 970,000 distinct CDR3 sequences, roughly 51% of them present only once. The sequenced sample was blood. The receptors here all came from a woman aged 55-69 years in good health.

This clonotype was counted a few times. The J gene is TRBJ2-1, the V gene TRBV10-3; 8 nucleotides line up with TRBD2. The CDR3 is made up of 15 amino acids. The ends lost 8 bases at V and 0 bases at J; junction bases unmatched: 6. Germline V gives CDR1 ENHRY, CDR2 SYGVKD. This chain's CDR3 is CAISLADSSYNEQFF. The CDR3 region has the DNA TGTGCCATCTCACTAGCGGATAGCTCCTACAATGAGCAGTTCTTC.

This chain uses TRBV10-3 with TRBJ1-4; 7 bases map to TRBD1. V lost 10 bases and J lost 4; bases outside the gene matches: 6. Germline CDR1 ENHRY, CDR2 SYGVKD. This CDR3 has 13 amino acids. The CDR3 is CATQGGNNEKLFF. CDR3 nucleotides: TGTGCCACCCAGGGGGGGAATAATGAAAAACTGTTTTTT.

This CDR3 reads CSVAQSREGQETQYF. The CDR3, as DNA: TGCAGCGTTGCCCAATCCAGGGAGGGCCAAGAGACCCAGTACTTC. The chain combines TRBV29-1 with TRBJ2-5, with 7 bases that match TRBD2. The germline CDR1 and CDR2 sequences are SQVTM and ANQGSEA. V lost 4 bases and J lost 1; bases outside the gene matches: 9. The CDR3 length is 15 residues.

This clonotype was seen a handful of times. The rearrangement joins TRBV4-3 to TRBJ2-7; either TRBD1 or TRBD2 may supply D (5 bases each). V was trimmed by 0 bases and J by 5 bases, leaving 8 bases between them. Germline-derived CDR1 and CDR2 are LGHNA and YSLEER. The CDR3 extends over 13 amino acids. DNA of the CDR3: TGCGCCAGCAGCCAAGAGAGGGGCCACGAGCAGTACTTC. It translates to CASSQERGHEQYF.

This clonotype was seen only a few times. The chain is built from TRBV28 and TRBJ2-7, with a tentative D call TRBD2 (6 bases). Germline values: CDR1 MDHEN, CDR2 SYDVKM. The CDR3 has 14 residues. The V gene lost 5 bases and the J gene lost 0 bases, with 11 bases spanning the gap. CDR3 bases: TGTGCCAGCAGTCCGAGCGGGCCCTCCTACGAGCAGTACTTC. This encodes CASSPSGPSYEQYF.

V and J are TRBV6-2 or TRBV6-3 and TRBJ2-5, with TRBD2 identical over 7 bases. The J segment lost 5 bases and the V segment lost 0 bases, leaving 6 bases of the junction unmatched. Germline lookup yields CDR1 MNHEY and CDR2 SVGEGT. This CDR3 comprises 15 residues. CDR3 protein: CASSYSRGSTETQYF. The CDR3 coding sequence is TGTGCCAGCAGTTACTCACGCGGGAGTACGGAGACCCAGTACTTC.

The chain is built from TRBV12-3 or TRBV12-4 and TRBJ2-3, with D unclear. The CDR3 has 11 residues. V was clipped by 7 bases and J by 5 bases, with 7 bases between them. The CDR3 nucleotides read TGTGCCAGCACCCTCTTAGATACGCAGTATTTT. Translated, it gives CASTLLDTQYF.

The chain is built from TRBV4-2 and TRBJ2-7; D gene ambiguous. CDR1 and CDR2 from the germline V gene are LGHNA and YNFKEQ. V lost 3 bases to trimming and J lost 3 bases, with 18 bases between them. This CDR3 region has 16 residues. The CDR3 is CASSQLGSRRNYEQYF. The CDR3 DNA reads as TGTGCCAGCAGCCAGTTGGGTAGTCGGCGGAACTACGAGCAGTACTTC.

For the CDR3, the DNA is TGTGCCAGCAGTTATCTAGCGGGAGTTCAAGATGAGCAGTTCTTC. This codes for CASSYLAGVQDEQFF. This chain uses TRBV6-5 with TRBJ2-1; 10 bases fit TRBD2. CDR1 and CDR2 (germline): MNHEY, SVGAGI. V lost 3 bases to trimming and J lost 8 bases; unmatched junction nucleotides: 7. CDR3 length: 15 amino acids.

This clonotype was seen a few times. The rearrangement links TRBV20-1 to TRBJ2-1; D not certain. V was cut by 3 bases and J by 7 bases, with 10 bases left in between. From germline, CDR1 is DFQATT and CDR2 SNEGSKA (reference sequence). This CDR3 has 12 amino acids. CDR3 sequence (DNA): TGCAGTGCTAGGGTACAGTGGAATGAGCAGTTCTTC. This codes for CSARVQWNEQFF.

A few counts support this clonotype. The V and J genes are TRBV7-2 and TRBJ2-5, with D uncertain. Trimming took off 5 bases at V and 5 bases at J, with 6 bases between the two ends. The CDR3 has 11 amino acids. The V gene's germline CDR1 is SGHTA and CDR2 FQGNSA. The CDR3 region has the DNA TGTGCCAGCAGCCCACACGAGACCCAGTACTTC. It is translated as CASSPHETQYF.

This clonotype was recorded many times. This rearrangement joins TRBV7-9 to TRBJ1-2; D perhaps matches TRBD1 (6 bases). The CDR3 extends over 14 amino acids. V lost 6 bases and J lost 0, with 11 bases in between. Germline CDR1 reads SEHNR; CDR2 reads FQNEAQ (reference sequence). CDR3 sequence reads: CASRRDRSNYGYTF. CDR3 nucleotide sequence: TGTGCCAGCAGACGAGACAGGTCTAACTATGGCTACACCTTC.